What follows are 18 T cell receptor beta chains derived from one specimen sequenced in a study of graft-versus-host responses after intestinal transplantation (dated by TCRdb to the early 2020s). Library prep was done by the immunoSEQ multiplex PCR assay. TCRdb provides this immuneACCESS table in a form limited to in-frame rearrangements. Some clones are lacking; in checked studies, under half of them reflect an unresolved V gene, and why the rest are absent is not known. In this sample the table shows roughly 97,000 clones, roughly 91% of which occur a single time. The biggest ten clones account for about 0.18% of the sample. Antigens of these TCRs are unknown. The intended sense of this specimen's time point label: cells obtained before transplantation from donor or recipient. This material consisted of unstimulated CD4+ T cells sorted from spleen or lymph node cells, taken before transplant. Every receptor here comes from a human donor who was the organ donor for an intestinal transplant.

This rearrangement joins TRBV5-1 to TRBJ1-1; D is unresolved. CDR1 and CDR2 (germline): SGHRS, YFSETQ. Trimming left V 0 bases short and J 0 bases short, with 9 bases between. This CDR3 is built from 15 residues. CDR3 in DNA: TGCGCCAGCAGCTTGGGACGGAGAATGAACACTGAAGCTTTCTTT. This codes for CASSLGRRMNTEAFF. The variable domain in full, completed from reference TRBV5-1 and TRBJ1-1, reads KAGVTQTPRYLIKTRGQQVTLSCSPISGHRSVSWYQQTPGQGLQFLFEYFSETQRNKGNFPGRFSGRQFSNSRSEMNVSTLELGDSALYLCASSLGRRMNTEAFFGQGTRLTVV.

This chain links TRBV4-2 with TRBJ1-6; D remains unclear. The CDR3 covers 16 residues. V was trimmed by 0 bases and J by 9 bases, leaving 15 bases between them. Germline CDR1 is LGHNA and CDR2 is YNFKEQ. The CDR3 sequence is CASSQELNPGVSPLHF. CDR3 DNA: TGTGCCAGCAGCCAAGAGTTGAACCCCGGGGTTTCACCCCTCCACTTT.

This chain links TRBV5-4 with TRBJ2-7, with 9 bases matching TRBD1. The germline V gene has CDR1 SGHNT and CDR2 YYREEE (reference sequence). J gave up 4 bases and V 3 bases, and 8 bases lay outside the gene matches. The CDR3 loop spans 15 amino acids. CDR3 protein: CASSYRGRGSYEQYF. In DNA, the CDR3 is TGTGCCAGCAGCTACAGGGGGCGAGGATCATACGAGCAGTACTTC.

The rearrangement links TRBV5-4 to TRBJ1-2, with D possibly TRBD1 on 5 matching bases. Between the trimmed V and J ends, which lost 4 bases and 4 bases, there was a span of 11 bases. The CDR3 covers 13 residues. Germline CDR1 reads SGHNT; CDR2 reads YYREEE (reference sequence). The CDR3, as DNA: TGTGCCAGCAGCCATCCAGGGCGCTATGGCTACACCTTC. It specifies CASSHPGRYGYTF.

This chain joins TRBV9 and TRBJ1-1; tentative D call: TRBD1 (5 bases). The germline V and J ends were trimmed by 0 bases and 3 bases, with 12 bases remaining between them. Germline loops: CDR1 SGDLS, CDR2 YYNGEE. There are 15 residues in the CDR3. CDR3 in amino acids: CASSVAGGGDTEAFF. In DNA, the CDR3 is TGTGCCAGCAGCGTAGCGGGCGGAGGGGACACTGAAGCTTTCTTT. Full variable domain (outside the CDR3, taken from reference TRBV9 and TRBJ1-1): DSGVTQTPKHLITATGQRVTLRCSPRSGDLSVYWYQQSLDQGLQFLIQYYNGEERAKGNILERFSAQQFPDLHSELNLSSLELGDSALYFCASSVAGGGDTEAFFGQGTRLTVV.

The CDR3: CASSGQGIYGYTF. The CDR3 bases are TGTGCCAGCAGCGGACAGGGGATCTATGGCTACACCTTC. This rearrangement joins TRBV9 to TRBJ1-2; 8 bases map to TRBD1. The CDR3 runs to 13 residues. CDR1 and CDR2 from the germline V gene are SGDLS and YYNGEE. With 3 bases clipped from V and 4 bases from J, the junction kept 2 bases outside the gene matches. Combining the CDR3 with reference TRBV9 and TRBJ1-2 gives the whole variable domain DSGVTQTPKHLITATGQRVTLRCSPRSGDLSVYWYQQSLDQGLQFLIQYYNGEERAKGNILERFSAQQFPDLHSELNLSSLELGDSALYFCASSGQGIYGYTFGSGTRLTVV.

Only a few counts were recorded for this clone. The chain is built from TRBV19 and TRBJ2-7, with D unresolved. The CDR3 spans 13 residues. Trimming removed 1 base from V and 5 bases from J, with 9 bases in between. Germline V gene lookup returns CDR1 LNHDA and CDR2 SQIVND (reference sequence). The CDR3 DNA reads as TGTGCCAGTAGTATAGGATCGGGTAACGAGCAGTACTTC. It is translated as CASSIGSGNEQYF.

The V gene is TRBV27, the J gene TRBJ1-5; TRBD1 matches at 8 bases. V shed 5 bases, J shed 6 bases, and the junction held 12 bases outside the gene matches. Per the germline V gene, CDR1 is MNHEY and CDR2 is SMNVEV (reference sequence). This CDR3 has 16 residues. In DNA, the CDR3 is TGTGCCAGCAGTGGGGTAACAGGGGGTCAAAGTCAGCCCCAGCATTTT. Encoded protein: CASSGVTGGQSQPQHF.

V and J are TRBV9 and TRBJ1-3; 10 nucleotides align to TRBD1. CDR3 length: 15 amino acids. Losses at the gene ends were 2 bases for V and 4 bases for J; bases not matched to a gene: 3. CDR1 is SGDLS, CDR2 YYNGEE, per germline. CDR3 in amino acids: CASSVGTGVGNTIYF. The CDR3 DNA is TGTGCCAGCAGCGTTGGGACAGGGGTAGGAAACACCATATATTTT.

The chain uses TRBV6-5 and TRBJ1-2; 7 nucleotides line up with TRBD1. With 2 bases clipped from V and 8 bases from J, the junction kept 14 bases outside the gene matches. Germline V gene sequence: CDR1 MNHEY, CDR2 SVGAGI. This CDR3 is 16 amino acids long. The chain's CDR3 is CASSYDRAPGQRGYTF. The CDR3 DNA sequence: TGTGCCAGCAGTTACGACAGGGCGCCTGGTCAGCGAGGCTACACCTTC.

The CDR3 DNA sequence: TGCAGTGCCCGGGGGGACACGGGCTACACCTTC. This encodes CSARGDTGYTF. The chain joins TRBV20-1 to TRBJ1-2; a weak D match, TRBD1 (6 bases). The CDR3 is 11 residues long. With 6 bases removed from V and 8 bases from J, the gap between germline ends came to 13 bases. Germline V lookup: CDR1 DFQATT, CDR2 SNEGSKA (reference sequence).

The CDR3 region has the DNA TGTGCCAGCAGCGACGCAGGGGGATCGTACAATGAGCAGTTCTTC. This codes for CASSDAGGSYNEQFF. The chain joins TRBV25-1 to TRBJ2-1; 7 bases map to TRBD1. From germline, CDR1 is MGHDK and CDR2 SYGVNS. V shed 6 bases, J shed 4 bases, and the junction held 9 bases outside the gene matches. CDR3 length: 15 residues. Looking up the rest from reference TRBV25-1 and TRBJ2-1 gives the full variable domain: EADIYQTPRYLVIGTGKKITLECSQTMGHDKMYWYQQDPGMELHLIHYSYGVNSTEKGDLSSESTVSRIRTEHFPLTLESARPSHTSQYLCASSDAGGSYNEQFFGPGTRLTVL.

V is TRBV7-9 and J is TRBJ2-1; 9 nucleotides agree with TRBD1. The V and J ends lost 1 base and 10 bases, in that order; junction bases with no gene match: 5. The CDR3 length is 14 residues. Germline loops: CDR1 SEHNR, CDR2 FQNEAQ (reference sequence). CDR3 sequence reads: CASSLVGDREEQFF. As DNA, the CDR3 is TGTGCCAGCAGCTTAGTAGGGGACAGGGAAGAGCAGTTCTTC.

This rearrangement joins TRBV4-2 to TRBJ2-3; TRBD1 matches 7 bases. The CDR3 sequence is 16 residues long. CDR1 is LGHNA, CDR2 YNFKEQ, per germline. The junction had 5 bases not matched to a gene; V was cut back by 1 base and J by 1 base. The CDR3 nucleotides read TGTGCCAGCAGCCAAGCCTCCCAGGGGGGCACAGATACGCAGTATTTT. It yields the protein CASSQASQGGTDTQYF.

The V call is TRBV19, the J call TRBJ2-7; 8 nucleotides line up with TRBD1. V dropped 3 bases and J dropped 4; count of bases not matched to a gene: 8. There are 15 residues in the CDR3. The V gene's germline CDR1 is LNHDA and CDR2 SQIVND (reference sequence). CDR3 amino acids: CASSITDRGGYEQYF. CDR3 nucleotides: TGTGCCAGTAGTATTACAGACAGGGGAGGATACGAGCAGTACTTC. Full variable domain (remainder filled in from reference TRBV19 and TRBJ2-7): DGGITQSPKYLFRKEGQNVTLSCEQNLNHDAMYWYRQDPGQGLRLIYYSQIVNDFQKGDIAEGYSVSREKKESFPLTVTSAQKNPTAFYLCASSITDRGGYEQYFGPGTRLTVT.

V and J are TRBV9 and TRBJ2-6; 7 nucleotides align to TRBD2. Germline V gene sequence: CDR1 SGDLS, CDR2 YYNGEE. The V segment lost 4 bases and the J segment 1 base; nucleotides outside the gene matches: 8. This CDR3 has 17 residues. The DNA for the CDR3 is TGTGCCAGCAGCATCCATGGGGGGGGGTCTGGGGCCAACGTCCTGACTTTC. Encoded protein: CASSIHGGGSGANVLTF.

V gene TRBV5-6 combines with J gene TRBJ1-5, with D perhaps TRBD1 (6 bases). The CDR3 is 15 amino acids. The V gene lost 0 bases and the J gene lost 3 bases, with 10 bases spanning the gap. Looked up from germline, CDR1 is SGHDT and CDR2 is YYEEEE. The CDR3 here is CASSLGGRVNQPQHF. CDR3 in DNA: TGTGCCAGCAGCTTGGGGGGGCGGGTCAATCAGCCCCAGCATTTT.

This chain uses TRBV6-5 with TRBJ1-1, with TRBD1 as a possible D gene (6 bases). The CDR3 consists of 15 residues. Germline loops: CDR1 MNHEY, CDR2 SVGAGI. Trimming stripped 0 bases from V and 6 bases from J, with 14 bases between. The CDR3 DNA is TGTGCCAGCAGTTACTCGAGCGGGGGGCGCTCTGAAGCTTTCTTT. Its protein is CASSYSSGGRSEAFF.